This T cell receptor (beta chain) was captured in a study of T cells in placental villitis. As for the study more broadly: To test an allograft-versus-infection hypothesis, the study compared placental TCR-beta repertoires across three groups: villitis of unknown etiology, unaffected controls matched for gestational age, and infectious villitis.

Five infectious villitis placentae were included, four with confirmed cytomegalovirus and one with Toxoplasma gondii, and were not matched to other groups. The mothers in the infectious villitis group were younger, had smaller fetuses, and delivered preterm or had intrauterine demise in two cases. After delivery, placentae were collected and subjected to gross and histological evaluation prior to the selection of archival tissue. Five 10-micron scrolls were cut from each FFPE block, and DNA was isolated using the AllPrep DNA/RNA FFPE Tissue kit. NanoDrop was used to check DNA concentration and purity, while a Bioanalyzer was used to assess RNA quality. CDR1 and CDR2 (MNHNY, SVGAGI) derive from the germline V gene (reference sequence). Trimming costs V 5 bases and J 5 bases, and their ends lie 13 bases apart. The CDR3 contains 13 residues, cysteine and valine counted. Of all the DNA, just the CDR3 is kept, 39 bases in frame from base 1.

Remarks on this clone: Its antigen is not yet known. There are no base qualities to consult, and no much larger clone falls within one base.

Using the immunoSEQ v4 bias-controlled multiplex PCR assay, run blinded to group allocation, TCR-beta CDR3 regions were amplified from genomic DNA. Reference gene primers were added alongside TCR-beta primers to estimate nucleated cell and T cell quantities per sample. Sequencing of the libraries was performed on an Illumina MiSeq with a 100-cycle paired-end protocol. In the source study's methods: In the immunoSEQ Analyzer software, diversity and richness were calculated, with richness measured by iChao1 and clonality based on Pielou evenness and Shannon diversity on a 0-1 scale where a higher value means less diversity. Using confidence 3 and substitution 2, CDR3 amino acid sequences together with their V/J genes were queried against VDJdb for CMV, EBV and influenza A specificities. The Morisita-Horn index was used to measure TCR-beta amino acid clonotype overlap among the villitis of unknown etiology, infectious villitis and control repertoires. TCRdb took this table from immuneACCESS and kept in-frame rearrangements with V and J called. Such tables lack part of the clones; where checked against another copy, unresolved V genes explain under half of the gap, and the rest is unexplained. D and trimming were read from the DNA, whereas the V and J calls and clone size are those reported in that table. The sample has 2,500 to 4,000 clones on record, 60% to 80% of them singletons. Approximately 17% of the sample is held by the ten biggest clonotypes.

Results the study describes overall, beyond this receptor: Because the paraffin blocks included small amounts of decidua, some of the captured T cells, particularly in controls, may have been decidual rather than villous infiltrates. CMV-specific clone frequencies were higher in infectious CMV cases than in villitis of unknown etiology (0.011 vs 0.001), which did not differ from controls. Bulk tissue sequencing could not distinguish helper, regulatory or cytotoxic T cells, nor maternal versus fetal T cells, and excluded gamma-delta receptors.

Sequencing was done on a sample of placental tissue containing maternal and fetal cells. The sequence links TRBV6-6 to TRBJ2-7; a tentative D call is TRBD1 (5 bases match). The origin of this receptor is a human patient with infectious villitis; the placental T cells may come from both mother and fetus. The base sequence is TGTGCCAGCAGTCACATCGTGGGGCACGAGCAGTACGTC. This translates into CASSHIVGHEQYV.